This is a list of T cell receptor beta chains from one sample in a study of T cells in Graves' hyperthyroidism and ophthalmopathy. TCRdb analysed the multiplex PCR reads with MiXCR anew, one entry per CDR3 protein. The data hold hundreds of thousands of distinct CDR3 sequences, with around 15% observed a single time. Sequenced: blood. All receptors come from a woman aged 18 to 35 with Graves' hyperthyroidism. Each CDR3 is given with its conserved first and last residue. A D gene is named only where the DNA matches it firmly. Some rows have no size entry. The others give once, few or many, or a class for an expanded clone.

abundance: many
len: 13
v_gene: TRBV18
d_gene: NA
j_gene: TRBJ1-1
CDR3nt: TGTGCCAGCTCACCACCAGGGAGGACTGAAGCTTTCTTT
CDR3aa: CASSPPGRTEAFF

abundance: many
len: 16
v_gene: TRBV27
d_gene: TRBD2
j_gene: TRBJ2-7
CDR3nt: TGTGCCAGCAGTTTATTGGGACTAGCGGAGCGCGGCGAGCAGTACTTC
CDR3aa: CASSLLGLAERGEQYF

abundance: many
len: 15
v_gene: TRBV12-3/TRBV12-4
d_gene: NA
j_gene: TRBJ1-5
CDR3nt: TGTGCCAGCAGGCAAACGGGACTTATGAATCAGCCCCAGCATTTT
CDR3aa: CASRQTGLMNQPQHF

abundance: many
len: 13
v_gene: TRBV27
d_gene: NA
j_gene: TRBJ2-1
CDR3nt: TGTGCCAGCAGTTTACTCGGACCCAATGAGCAGTTCTTC
CDR3aa: CASSLLGPNEQFF

abundance: many
len: 16
v_gene: TRBV27
d_gene: TRBD2
j_gene: TRBJ2-1
CDR3nt: TGTGCCAGCAGTTTAGGGGGACTAGCGGGTTACAATGAGCAGTTCTTC
CDR3aa: CASSLGGLAGYNEQFF

abundance: many
len: 16
v_gene: TRBV11-2
d_gene: NA
j_gene: TRBJ2-3
CDR3nt: TGTGCCAGCAGCTTATCGGCCCGGAGAGGCACAGATACGCAGTATTTT
CDR3aa: CASSLSARRGTDTQYF

abundance: many
len: 15
v_gene: TRBV27
d_gene: NA
j_gene: TRBJ1-1
CDR3nt: TGTGCCAGCAGCCCCAGTAGACTTTCAAACACTGAAGCTTTCTTT
CDR3aa: CASSPSRLSNTEAFF

abundance: many
len: 15
v_gene: TRBV2
d_gene: TRBD2
j_gene: TRBJ2-1
CDR3nt: TGTGCCAGCAGTGTCAGCGGGATGGGTGTCTATGAGCAGTTCTTC
CDR3aa: CASSVSGMGVYEQFF

abundance: few
len: 16
v_gene: TRBV19
d_gene: NA
j_gene: TRBJ1-2
CDR3nt: TGTGCCAGTAGTATTGGGGGCCGAATAAGGAACTATGGCTACACCTTC
CDR3aa: CASSIGGRIRNYGYTF

abundance: NA
len: 11
v_gene: TRBV12-3/TRBV12-4
d_gene: NA
j_gene: TRBJ2-5
CDR3nt: TGTGCCAGCAGTTCGACCCCAGATATATACTTC
CDR3aa: CASSSTPDIYF

abundance: many
len: 16
v_gene: TRBV11-2
d_gene: NA
j_gene: TRBJ2-7
CDR3nt: TGTGCCAGCAGCTCTCTCACAGGGCGCGGGTCCTACGAGCAGTACTTC
CDR3aa: CASSSLTGRGSYEQYF

abundance: few
len: 14
v_gene: TRBV7-3
d_gene: NA
j_gene: TRBJ2-1
CDR3nt: TGTGCCAGCAGCTTAAATGGCCAAAAGGGAGAGCAGTTCTTC
CDR3aa: CASSLNGQKGEQFF

abundance: many
len: 14
v_gene: TRBV5-6
d_gene: NA
j_gene: TRBJ2-1
CDR3nt: TGTGCCAGCAGCTTGAAGAACCGATACAATGAGCAGTTCTTC
CDR3aa: CASSLKNRYNEQFF

abundance: few
len: 13
v_gene: TRBV25-1
d_gene: TRBD1
j_gene: TRBJ1-1
CDR3nt: TGTGCCAGCAACACAGGGGCTGGGACTGAAGCTTTCTTT
CDR3aa: CASNTGAGTEAFF

abundance: many
len: 17
v_gene: TRBV11-1
d_gene: NA
j_gene: TRBJ2-4
CDR3nt: TGTGCCAGCAGCCCCAGGAGCAAGGTTCTAGCCAAAAACATTCAGTACTTC
CDR3aa: CASSPRSKVLAKNIQYF

abundance: few
len: 14
v_gene: TRBV20-1
d_gene: NA
j_gene: TRBJ2-1
CDR3nt: TGCAGTGCTAGATTGGCGGCCTCCTACAATGAGCAGTTCTTC
CDR3aa: CSARLAASYNEQFF

abundance: many
len: 16
v_gene: TRBV20-1
d_gene: TRBD2
j_gene: TRBJ2-2
CDR3nt: TGCAGTGCTAGTGGTGCCTCGGGACTACCTGTGGGGGAGCTGTTTTTT
CDR3aa: CSASGASGLPVGELFF

abundance: many
len: 15
v_gene: TRBV20-1
d_gene: NA
j_gene: TRBJ1-4
CDR3nt: TGCAGTGCTAGAGACCCCCGAGGGTTTAATGAAAAACTGTTTTTT
CDR3aa: CSARDPRGFNEKLFF

abundance: few
len: 18
v_gene: TRBV5-1
d_gene: TRBD2
j_gene: TRBJ2-5
CDR3nt: TGCGCCAGCAGCTTGGCGGCGGGAGGGCCCATCTGGCAAGAGACCCAGTACTTC
CDR3aa: CASSLAAGGPIWQETQYF

abundance: many
len: 16
v_gene: TRBV20-1
d_gene: TRBD1
j_gene: TRBJ1-3
CDR3nt: TGCAGTGCGAGGAGCGGTAGGGGGCTCTCTGGAAACACCATATATTTT
CDR3aa: CSARSGRGLSGNTIYF

abundance: many
len: 17
v_gene: TRBV7-2
d_gene: TRBD2
j_gene: TRBJ2-7
CDR3nt: TGTGCCAGCAGCTTAGCCCCTATAGCGGGGACGCCCTACGAGCAGTACTTC
CDR3aa: CASSLAPIAGTPYEQYF

abundance: many
len: 12
v_gene: TRBV18
d_gene: NA
j_gene: TRBJ1-5
CDR3nt: TGTGCCAGCTCACCGGGAAGGCAGCCCCAGCATTTT
CDR3aa: CASSPGRQPQHF

abundance: many
len: 15
v_gene: TRBV9
d_gene: NA
j_gene: TRBJ2-1
CDR3nt: TGTGCCAGCAGCGTAGGGGCTAGTAGTATGAATGAGCAGTTCTTC
CDR3aa: CASSVGASSMNEQFF

abundance: many
len: 15
v_gene: TRBV6-6
d_gene: TRBD1
j_gene: TRBJ2-1
CDR3nt: TGTGCCAGCAGTTACCGACAGGGTGCCTACAATGAGCAGTTCTTC
CDR3aa: CASSYRQGAYNEQFF

abundance: many
len: 21
v_gene: TRBV28
d_gene: TRBD1
j_gene: TRBJ2-1
CDR3nt: TGTGCCAGCAGTCCCACCTGGGATGACAGGGAGTTCCTCAGCTCCTACAATGAGCAGTTCTTC
CDR3aa: CASSPTWDDREFLSSYNEQFF

abundance: NA
len: 14
v_gene: TRBV7-2
d_gene: NA
j_gene: TRBJ1-2
CDR3nt: TGTGCCAGCAGCTTAGTATCGGAATCCTATGGCTACACCTTC
CDR3aa: CASSLVSESYGYTF

abundance: NA
len: 16
v_gene: TRBV7-3
d_gene: NA
j_gene: TRBJ2-2
CDR3nt: TGTGCCAGCAGCTTAGAAGCTAACACGAACACCGGGGAGCTGTTTTTT
CDR3aa: CASSLEANTNTGELFF

abundance: few
len: 13
v_gene: TRBV28
d_gene: NA
j_gene: TRBJ2-3
CDR3nt: TGTGCCAGCAGTTTATATACTTCCCATACGCAGTATTTT
CDR3aa: CASSLYTSHTQYF

abundance: many
len: 21
v_gene: TRBV14
d_gene: TRBD2
j_gene: TRBJ2-3
CDR3nt: TGTGCCAGCAGCCAAGGCTCCGGGACTAGCGGGAGCTTTTGGGGCACAGATACGCAGTATTTT
CDR3aa: CASSQGSGTSGSFWGTDTQYF

abundance: NA
len: 15
v_gene: TRBV11-2
d_gene: TRBD2
j_gene: TRBJ2-1
CDR3nt: TGTGCCAGCAGCCCGTCTAGCGGGGGGCAGAATGAGCAGTTCTTC
CDR3aa: CASSPSSGGQNEQFF

abundance: many
len: 14
v_gene: TRBV7-2
d_gene: NA
j_gene: TRBJ1-5
CDR3nt: TGTGCCAGCAGTTTGGTAGGGGGCAATCAGCCCCAGCATTTT
CDR3aa: CASSLVGGNQPQHF

abundance: NA
len: 14
v_gene: TRBV28
d_gene: TRBD1
j_gene: TRBJ1-5
CDR3nt: TGTGCCAGCAGGGCCGGACAGGGGGGCCAGCCCCAGCATTTT
CDR3aa: CASRAGQGGQPQHF

abundance: many
len: 18
v_gene: TRBV9
d_gene: TRBD1
j_gene: TRBJ1-1
CDR3nt: TGTGCCAGCAGCGTAGGAGTCCGGACAGGGGTTGGGGGCACTGAAGCTTTCTTT
CDR3aa: CASSVGVRTGVGGTEAFF

abundance: few
len: 13
v_gene: TRBV5-4
d_gene: NA
j_gene: TRBJ2-4
CDR3nt: TGTGCCAGCAGCTTGGACGGTAACAACATTCAGTACTTC
CDR3aa: CASSLDGNNIQYF

abundance: many
len: 16
v_gene: TRBV11-2
d_gene: TRBD1
j_gene: TRBJ2-7
CDR3nt: TGTGCCAGCAGCCCATTAGGAGCCGGGACAGGCTACGAGCAGTACTTC
CDR3aa: CASSPLGAGTGYEQYF

abundance: few
len: 18
v_gene: TRBV27
d_gene: TRBD2
j_gene: TRBJ2-5
CDR3nt: TGTGCCAGCAGTCCCCATCCTGGACTAGCGGGCGGTGGCGAGACCCAGTACTTC
CDR3aa: CASSPHPGLAGGGETQYF

abundance: NA
len: 13
v_gene: TRBV12-3/TRBV12-4
d_gene: NA
j_gene: TRBJ1-5
CDR3nt: TGTGCCAGCAGTTTTGGGGGTATTCAGCCCCAGCATTTT
CDR3aa: CASSFGGIQPQHF

abundance: many
len: 17
v_gene: TRBV6-2/TRBV6-3
d_gene: TRBD2
j_gene: TRBJ2-4
CDR3nt: TGTGCCAGCGGATCTAGCTTTATGCGGGAGGGCATGAACATTCAGTACTTC
CDR3aa: CASGSSFMREGMNIQYF

abundance: NA
len: 15
v_gene: TRBV27
d_gene: NA
j_gene: TRBJ2-7
CDR3nt: TGTGCCAGCAGCGGGGTCGCCGGTAAGGTATACGAGCAGTACTTC
CDR3aa: CASSGVAGKVYEQYF

abundance: NA
len: 13
v_gene: TRBV4-1
d_gene: TRBD1
j_gene: TRBJ2-1
CDR3nt: TGCGCCAGCAGCCAGACAGGGAGAAATGAGCAGTTCTTC
CDR3aa: CASSQTGRNEQFF